This T cell receptor (beta chain) was identified in a study of blood T cell repertoires in COVID-19. Study as a whole: Some COVID-19 samples were acute and others convalescent; all came from the United States, Italy and Spain.

Germline values: CDR1 SGHDT, CDR2 YYEEEE. V was trimmed by 1 base and J by 8 bases, leaving 16 bases between them. This CDR3 is built from 15 residues. All enrollees were roughly 18 to 89 years old and from 20 to 30 US areas. Clones were read by immunoSEQ multiplex PCR, and TCRdb kept only the in-frame ones, dropping some. The sample contains 100,000 to 150,000 clones, approximately 86% of which appear only once. V usage is TRBV5-6 and J usage is TRBJ2-1; the D gene is possibly TRBD1 (6 bases). The clonotype was recovered from a woman in her forties or fifties who had recovered from COVID-19. The specimen was PBMCs or T cells enriched from blood (not recorded which). This chain's CDR3 is CASSLWVAGDHEQFF. In DNA, the CDR3 is TGTGCCAGCAGCTTGTGGGTCGCAGGGGACCATGAGCAGTTCTTC.